The rows below give T cell receptor beta chains drawn from one sample of a study of Ad26.COV2.S vaccination and SARS-CoV-2 variants. Some clones are missing from TCRdb's copy, which holds only in-frame ones; the method was immunoSEQ multiplex PCR. The table lists about 480,000 clones, 87% of them singletons. The specimen comprised peripheral blood, sampled in a trial of Ad26.COV2.S vaccine versus placebo. These receptors were obtained from a person between 18 and 60 years old who received the Ad26.COV2.S COVID-19 vaccine or a placebo. The conserved cysteine and the conserved F or W are not part of the CDR3 here.

J	V	CDR3
TRBJ2-7	TRBV28	ASSFPGRYEQY
TRBJ1-4	TRBV30	AWSSGGGLF
TRBJ2-7	TRBV3-1/TRBV3-2	ASMAAGIYEQY
TRBJ1-5	TRBV7-9	ASSYTTGSNQPQH
TRBJ2-5	TRBV5-6	ASSLTEETQY
TRBJ1-1	TRBV6-2/TRBV6-3	ASSFTQGDTEAF
TRBJ1-1	TRBV3-1/TRBV3-2	ASRPTVGEAF
TRBJ1-2	TRBV5-4	ASSLGQSRYGYT
TRBJ2-3	TRBV6-5	ASRKGGPRSDTQY
TRBJ1-5	TRBV30	AWSVGALDQPQH
TRBJ1-1	TRBV11-2	ASSLKGGAEAF
TRBJ2-3	TRBV19	ASSMGLLGTDTQY